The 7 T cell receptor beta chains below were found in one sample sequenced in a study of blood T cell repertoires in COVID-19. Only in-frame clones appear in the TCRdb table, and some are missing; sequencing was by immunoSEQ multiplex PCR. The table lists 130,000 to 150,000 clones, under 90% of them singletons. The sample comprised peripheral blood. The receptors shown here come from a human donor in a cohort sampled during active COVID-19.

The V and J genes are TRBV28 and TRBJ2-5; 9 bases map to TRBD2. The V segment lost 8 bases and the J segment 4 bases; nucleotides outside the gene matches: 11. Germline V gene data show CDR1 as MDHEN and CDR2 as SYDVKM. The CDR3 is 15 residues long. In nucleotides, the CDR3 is TGTGCCAGCCGTCGGAGCGGGGGGACCGCAGAGACCCAGTACTTC. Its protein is CASRRSGGTAETQYF.

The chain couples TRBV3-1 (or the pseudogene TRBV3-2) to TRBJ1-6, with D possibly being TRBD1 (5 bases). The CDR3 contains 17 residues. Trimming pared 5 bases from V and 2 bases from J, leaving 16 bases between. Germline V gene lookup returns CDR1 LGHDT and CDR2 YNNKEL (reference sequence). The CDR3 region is CASSKGSSRTYNSPLHF. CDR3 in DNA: TGTGCCAGCAGCAAGGGGTCCAGCAGGACCTATAATTCACCCCTCCACTTT.

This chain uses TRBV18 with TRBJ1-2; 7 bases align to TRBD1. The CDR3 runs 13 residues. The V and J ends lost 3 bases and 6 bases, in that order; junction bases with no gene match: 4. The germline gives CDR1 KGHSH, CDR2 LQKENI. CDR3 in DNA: TGTGCCAGCTCACCTGACAGGGAGCATGGCTACACCTTC. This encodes CASSPDREHGYTF.

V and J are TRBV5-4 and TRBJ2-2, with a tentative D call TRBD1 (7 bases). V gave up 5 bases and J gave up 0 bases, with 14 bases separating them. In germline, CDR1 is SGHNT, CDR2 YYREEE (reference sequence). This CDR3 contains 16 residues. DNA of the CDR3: TGTGCCAGCAGTCCCCCAGGGGGGTCGAACACCGGGGAGCTGTTTTTT. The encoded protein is CASSPPGGSNTGELFF. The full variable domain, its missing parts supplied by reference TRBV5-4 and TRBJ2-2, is ETGVTQSPTHLIKTRGQQVTLRCSSQSGHNTVSWYQQALGQGPQFIFQYYREEENGRGNFPPRFSGLQFPNYSSELNVNALELDDSALYLCASSPPGGSNTGELFFGEGSRLTVL.

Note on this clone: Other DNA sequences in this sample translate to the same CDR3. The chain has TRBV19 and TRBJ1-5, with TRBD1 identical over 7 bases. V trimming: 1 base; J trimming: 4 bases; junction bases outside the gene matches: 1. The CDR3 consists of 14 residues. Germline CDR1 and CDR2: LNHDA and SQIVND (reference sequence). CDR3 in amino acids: CASSIGTGNQPQHF. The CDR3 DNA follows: TGTGCCAGTAGTATAGGGACAGGTAATCAGCCCCAGCATTTT.

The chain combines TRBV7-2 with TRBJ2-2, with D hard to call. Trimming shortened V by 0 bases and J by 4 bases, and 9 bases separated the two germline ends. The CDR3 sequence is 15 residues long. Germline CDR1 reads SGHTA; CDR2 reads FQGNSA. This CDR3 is CASSLAAQATGELFF. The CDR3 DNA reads TGTGCCAGCAGCTTAGCAGCGCAAGCCACCGGGGAGCTGTTTTTT.

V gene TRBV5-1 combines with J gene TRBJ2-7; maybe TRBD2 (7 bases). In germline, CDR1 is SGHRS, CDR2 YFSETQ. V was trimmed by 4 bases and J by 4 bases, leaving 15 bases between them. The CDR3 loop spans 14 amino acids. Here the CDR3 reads CASSGQGGGYEQYF. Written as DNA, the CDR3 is TGCGCCAGCAGCGGTCAGGGAGGGGGATACGAGCAGTACTTC.